The clone carrying this T cell receptor beta chain has only a few counts. TCRdb itself ran the RT-PCR reads through MiXCR, one entry per CDR3 protein. The data show some 230,000 distinct CDR3 sequences, less than 15% seen once. This specimen belongs to a study of patients and donors after allogeneic stem cell transplantation. Germline loops: CDR1 MNHEY, CDR2 SMNVEV (reference sequence). The J segment lost 6 bases and the V segment lost 3 bases, leaving 10 bases of the junction unmatched. The CDR3 length is 17 residues. The rearrangement uses TRBV27 and TRBJ2-3; 12 bases fit TRBD2. The sequencing input was blood, either unsorted or a sorted T cell fraction (not recorded which). This TCR derives from a human donor who was either an allogeneic HSCT recipient or a stem cell or donor lymphocyte infusion donor (not recorded which). It is not recorded whose cells these are; they may come from a transplant donor. The CDR3 sequence: CASSLGLAGGPYDTQYF. The CDR3 DNA reads as TGTGCCAGCAGTTTGGGGCTAGCGGGAGGGCCTTATGATACGCAGTATTTT.